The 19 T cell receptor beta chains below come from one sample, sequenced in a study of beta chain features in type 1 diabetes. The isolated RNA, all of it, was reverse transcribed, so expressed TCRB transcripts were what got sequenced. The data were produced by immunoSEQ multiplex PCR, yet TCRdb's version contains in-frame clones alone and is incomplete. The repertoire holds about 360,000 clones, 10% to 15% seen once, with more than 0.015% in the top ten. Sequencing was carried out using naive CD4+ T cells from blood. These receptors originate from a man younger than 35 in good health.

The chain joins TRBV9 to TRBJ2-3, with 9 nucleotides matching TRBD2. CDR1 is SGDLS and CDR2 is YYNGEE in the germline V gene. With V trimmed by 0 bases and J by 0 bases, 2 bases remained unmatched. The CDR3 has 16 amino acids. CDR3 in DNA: TGTGCCAGCAGCGTAGATCTAGCGGGGAGCACAGATACGCAGTATTTT. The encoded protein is CASSVDLAGSTDTQYF.

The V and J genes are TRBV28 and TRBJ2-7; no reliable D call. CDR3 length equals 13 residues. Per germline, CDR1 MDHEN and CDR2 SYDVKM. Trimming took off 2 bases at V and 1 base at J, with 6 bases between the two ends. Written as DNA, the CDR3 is TGTGCCAGCAGTTTAAGCGTATCCTACGAGCAGTACTTC. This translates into CASSLSVSYEQYF.

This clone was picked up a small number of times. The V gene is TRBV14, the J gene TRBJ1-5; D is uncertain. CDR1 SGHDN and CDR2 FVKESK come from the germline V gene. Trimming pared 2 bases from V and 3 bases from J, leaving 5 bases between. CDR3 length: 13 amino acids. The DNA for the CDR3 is TGTGCCAGCAGCCAATCATCCAATCAGCCCCAGCATTTT. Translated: CASSQSSNQPQHF.

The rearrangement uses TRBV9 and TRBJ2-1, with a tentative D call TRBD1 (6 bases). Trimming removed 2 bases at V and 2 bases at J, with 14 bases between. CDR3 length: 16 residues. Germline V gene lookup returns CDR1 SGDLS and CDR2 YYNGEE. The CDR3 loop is CASSVLPTGTYNEQFF. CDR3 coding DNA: TGTGCCAGCAGCGTCTTGCCGACAGGCACCTACAATGAGCAGTTCTTC. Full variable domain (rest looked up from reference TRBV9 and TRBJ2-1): DSGVTQTPKHLITATGQRVTLRCSPRSGDLSVYWYQQSLDQGLQFLIQYYNGEERAKGNILERFSAQQFPDLHSELNLSSLELGDSALYFCASSVLPTGTYNEQFFGPGTRLTVL.

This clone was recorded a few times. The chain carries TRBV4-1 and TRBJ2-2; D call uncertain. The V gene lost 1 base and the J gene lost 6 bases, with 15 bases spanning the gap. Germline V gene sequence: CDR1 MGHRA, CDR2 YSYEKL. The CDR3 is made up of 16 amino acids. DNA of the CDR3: TGCGCCAGCAGCCAAGTGGGTCAGCGATTGGCCGGGGAGCTGTTTTTT. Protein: CASSQVGQRLAGELFF.

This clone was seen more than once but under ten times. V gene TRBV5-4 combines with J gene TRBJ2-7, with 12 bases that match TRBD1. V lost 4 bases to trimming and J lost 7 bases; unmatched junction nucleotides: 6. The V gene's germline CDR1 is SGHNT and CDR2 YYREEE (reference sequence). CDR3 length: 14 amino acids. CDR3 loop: CASSTGQGAREQYF. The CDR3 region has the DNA TGTGCCAGCAGCACGGGACAGGGGGCGCGTGAGCAGTACTTC. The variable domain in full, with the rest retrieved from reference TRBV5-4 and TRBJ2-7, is ETGVTQSPTHLIKTRGQQVTLRCSSQSGHNTVSWYQQALGQGPQFIFQYYREEENGRGNFPPRFSGLQFPNYSSELNVNALELDDSALYLCASSTGQGAREQYFGPGTRLTVT.

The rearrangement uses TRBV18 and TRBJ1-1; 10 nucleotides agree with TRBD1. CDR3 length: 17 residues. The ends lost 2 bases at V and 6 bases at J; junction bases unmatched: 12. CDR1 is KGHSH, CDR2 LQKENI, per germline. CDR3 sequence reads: CASSPVQPGQGSAEAFF. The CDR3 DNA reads TGTGCCAGCTCACCAGTCCAACCGGGACAGGGGAGCGCTGAAGCTTTCTTT.

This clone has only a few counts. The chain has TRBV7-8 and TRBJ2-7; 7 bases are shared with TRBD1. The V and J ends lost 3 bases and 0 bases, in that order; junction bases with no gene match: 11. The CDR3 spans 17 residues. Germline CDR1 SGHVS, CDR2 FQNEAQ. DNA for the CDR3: TGTGCCAGCAGCTTTTCCGGGACAGCCTATACCTCCTACGAGCAGTACTTC. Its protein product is CASSFSGTAYTSYEQYF.

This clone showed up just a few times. The CDR3 sequence: CASSLEPGQGPSYNEQFF. The CDR3 DNA reads as TGTGCCAGCAGCTTAGAACCGGGACAGGGGCCCTCCTACAATGAGCAGTTCTTC. The V call is TRBV7-9, the J call TRBJ2-1, with 10 bases that match TRBD1. Germline CDR1 is SEHNR and CDR2 is FQNEAQ (reference sequence). This CDR3 is 18 amino acids long. The ends lost 1 base at V and 0 bases at J; junction bases unmatched: 6.

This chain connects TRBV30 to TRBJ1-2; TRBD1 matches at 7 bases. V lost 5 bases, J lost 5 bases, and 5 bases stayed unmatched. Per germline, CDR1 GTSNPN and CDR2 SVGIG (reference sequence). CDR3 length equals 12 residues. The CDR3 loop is CAWGQVNYGYTF. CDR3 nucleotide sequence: TGTGCCTGGGGACAGGTTAATTATGGCTACACCTTC.

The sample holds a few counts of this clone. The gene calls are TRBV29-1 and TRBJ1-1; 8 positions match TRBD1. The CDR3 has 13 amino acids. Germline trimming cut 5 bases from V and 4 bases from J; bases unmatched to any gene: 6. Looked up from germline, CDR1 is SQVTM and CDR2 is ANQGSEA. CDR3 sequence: CSVTWTGSTEAFF. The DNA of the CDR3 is TGCAGCGTTACCTGGACAGGGAGCACTGAAGCTTTCTTT.

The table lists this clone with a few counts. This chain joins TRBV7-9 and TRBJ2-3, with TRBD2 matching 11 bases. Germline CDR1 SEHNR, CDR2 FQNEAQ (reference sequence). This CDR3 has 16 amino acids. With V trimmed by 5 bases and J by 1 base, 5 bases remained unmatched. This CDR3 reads CASSPTLAGGTDTQYF. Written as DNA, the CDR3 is TGTGCCAGCAGCCCGACACTAGCGGGGGGCACAGATACGCAGTATTTT.

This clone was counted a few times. CDR3 sequence (DNA): TGTGCCAGCAGCCTAGACTTCCATACGCAGTATTTT. It specifies CASSLDFHTQYF. The chain employs TRBV7-2 and TRBJ2-3; D is uncertain. From germline, CDR1 is SGHTA and CDR2 FQGNSA. The CDR3 runs 12 residues. V was pared by 5 bases and J by 7 bases, with 10 bases between.

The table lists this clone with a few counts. CDR3 sequence (DNA): TGTGCCAGCAGTTTATATTGGGGGGGACTTAGGAACACTGAAGCTTTCTTT. This translates into CASSLYWGGLRNTEAFF. This chain links TRBV27 with TRBJ1-1, with D perhaps matching TRBD1 (5 bases). Germline CDR1 MNHEY, CDR2 SMNVEV (reference sequence). V was trimmed by 1 base and J by 1 base, leaving 16 bases between them. This CDR3 is 17 amino acids long.

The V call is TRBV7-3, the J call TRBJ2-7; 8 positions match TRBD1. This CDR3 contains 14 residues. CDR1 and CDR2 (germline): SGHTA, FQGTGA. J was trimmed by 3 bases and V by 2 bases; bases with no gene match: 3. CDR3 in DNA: TGTGCCAGCAGCTTAGGGGGACAGGACTACGAGCAGTACTTC. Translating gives CASSLGGQDYEQYF. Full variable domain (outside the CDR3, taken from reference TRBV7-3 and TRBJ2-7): GAGVSQTPSNKVTEKGKYVELRCDPISGHTALYWYRQSLGQGPEFLIYFQGTGAADDSGLPNDRFFAVRPEGSVSTLKIQRTERGDSAVYLCASSLGGQDYEQYFGPGTRLTVT.

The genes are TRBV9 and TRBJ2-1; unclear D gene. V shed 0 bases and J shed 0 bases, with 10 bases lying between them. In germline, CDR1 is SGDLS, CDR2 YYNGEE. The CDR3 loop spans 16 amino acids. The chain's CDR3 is CASSVVASNSYNEQFF. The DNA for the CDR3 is TGTGCCAGCAGCGTAGTAGCCTCGAACTCCTACAATGAGCAGTTCTTC. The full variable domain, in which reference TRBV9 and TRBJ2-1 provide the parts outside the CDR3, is DSGVTQTPKHLITATGQRVTLRCSPRSGDLSVYWYQQSLDQGLQFLIQYYNGEERAKGNILERFSAQQFPDLHSELNLSSLELGDSALYFCASSVVASNSYNEQFFGPGTRLTVL.

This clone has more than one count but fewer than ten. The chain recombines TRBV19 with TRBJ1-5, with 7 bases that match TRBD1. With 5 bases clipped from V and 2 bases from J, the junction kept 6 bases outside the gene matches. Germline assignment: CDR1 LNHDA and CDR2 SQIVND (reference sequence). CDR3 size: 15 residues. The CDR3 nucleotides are TGTGCCAGTAGTGTTACAGGGGATGGCAATCAGCCCCAGCATTTT. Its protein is CASSVTGDGNQPQHF.

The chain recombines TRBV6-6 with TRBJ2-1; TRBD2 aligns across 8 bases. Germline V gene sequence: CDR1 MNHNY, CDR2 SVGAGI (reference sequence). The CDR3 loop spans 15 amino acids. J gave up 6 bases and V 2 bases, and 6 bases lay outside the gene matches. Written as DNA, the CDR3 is TGTGCCAGCAGTTACCCAGCGGGAGTCCCCAATGAGCAGTTCTTC. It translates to CASSYPAGVPNEQFF.

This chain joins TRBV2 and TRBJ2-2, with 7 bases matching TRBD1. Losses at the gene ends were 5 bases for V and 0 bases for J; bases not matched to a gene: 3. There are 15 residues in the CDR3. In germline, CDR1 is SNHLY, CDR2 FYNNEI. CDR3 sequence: CASSRDRPNTGELFF. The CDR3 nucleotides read TGTGCCAGCAGTCGGGACAGACCGAACACCGGGGAGCTGTTTTTT. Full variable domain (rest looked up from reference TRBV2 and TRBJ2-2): EPEVTQTPSHQVTQMGQEVILRCVPISNHLYFYWYRQILGQKVEFLVSFYNNEISEKSEIFDDQFSVERPDGSNFTLKIRSTKLEDSAMYFCASSRDRPNTGELFFGEGSRLTVL.